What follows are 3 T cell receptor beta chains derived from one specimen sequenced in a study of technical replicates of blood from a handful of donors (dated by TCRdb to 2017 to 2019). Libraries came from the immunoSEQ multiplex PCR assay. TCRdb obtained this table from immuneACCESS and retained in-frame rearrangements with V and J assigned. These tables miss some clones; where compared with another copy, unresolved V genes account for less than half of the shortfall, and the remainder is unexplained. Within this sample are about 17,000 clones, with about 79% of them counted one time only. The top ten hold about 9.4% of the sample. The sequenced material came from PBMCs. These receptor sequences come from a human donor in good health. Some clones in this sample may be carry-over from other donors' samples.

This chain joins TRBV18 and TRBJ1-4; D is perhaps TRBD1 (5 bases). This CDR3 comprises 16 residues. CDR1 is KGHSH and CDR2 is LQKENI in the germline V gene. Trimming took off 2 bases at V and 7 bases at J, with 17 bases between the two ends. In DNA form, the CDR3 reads TGTGCCAGCTCACCAAATTCGGTTACAAGGGGTGAAAAACTGTTTTTT. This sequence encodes CASSPNSVTRGEKLFF. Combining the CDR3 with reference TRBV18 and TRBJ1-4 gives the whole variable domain NAGVMQNPRHLVRRRGQEARLRCSPMKGHSHVYWYRQLPEEGLKFMVYLQKENIIDESGMPKERFSAEFPKEGPSILRIQQVVRGDSAAYFCASSPNSVTRGEKLFFGSGTQLSVL.

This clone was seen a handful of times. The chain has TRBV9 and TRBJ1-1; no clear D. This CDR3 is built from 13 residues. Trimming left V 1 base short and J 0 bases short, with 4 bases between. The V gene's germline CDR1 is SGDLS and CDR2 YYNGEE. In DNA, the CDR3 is TGTGCCAGCAGCGTACAATTGAACACTGAAGCTTTCTTT. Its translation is CASSVQLNTEAFF.

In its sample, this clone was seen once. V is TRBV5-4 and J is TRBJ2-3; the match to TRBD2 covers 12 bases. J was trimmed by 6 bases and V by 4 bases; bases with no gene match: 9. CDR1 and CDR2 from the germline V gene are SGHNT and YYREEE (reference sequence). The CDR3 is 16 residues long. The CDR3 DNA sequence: TGTGCCAGCAGCCCGGACCCGGGACTAGCGGGCGATACGCAGTATTTT. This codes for CASSPDPGLAGDTQYF.